This TCR beta chain was obtained from a study of OX40 agonist ivuxolimab in advanced cancers. About the study as a whole: Ivuxolimab was a fully human IgG2 agonistic monoclonal antibody targeting the costimulatory receptor OX40 (CD134). Intravenous ivuxolimab was administered to patients every 2 weeks at six dose levels: 0.01, 0.1, 0.3, 1.5, 3 and 10 mg/kg. Among the approximately 54 dose-escalation patients, 19 had hepatocellular carcinoma, about 15 melanoma, 9 renal cell carcinoma and 9 head and neck cancer. The dose-escalation cohort was about 86% male with a mean age of about 65 years, ranging from about 20 to 80. Patients were allowed to have had prior anti-PD-1, anti-PD-L1 or anti-CTLA-4 therapy, and around 37% of the dose-escalation patients had previously received checkpoint inhibitors. Partial responses occurred in three dose-escalation patients: two with cutaneous melanoma and one with hepatocellular carcinoma. The point of sequencing TCRbeta in the periphery was to test whether ivuxolimab changed TCR sequence diversity and drove clonal T-cell expansion. The paper covers the monotherapy dose-escalation part of the phase I ivuxolimab trial, which included N of about 50 patients. General conclusions and limits of the study: Low levels of normalized T-cell clonal expansion were also seen in some patients who did not respond. After ivuxolimab, CD8+ T cells had more expanded clones than CD4+ T cells on average. In the 0.1-3.0 mg/kg groups, partial responders were among the patients with the lowest normalized peripheral clonal expansion, particularly in CD8+ T cells. Which antigens the clonally expanded peripheral T cells were specific for was not determined. At doses of 0.1 to 3.0 mg/kg, clonal expansion of both CD4+ and CD8+ T cells in blood was seen between baseline and week 6.

This clone is a singleton in its sample. Its antigen remains undetermined. No base quality values were provided; no much bigger clone lies one nucleotide off. To sequence the TCRbeta CDR3 region, genomic DNA was isolated from the sorted cells. The immunoSEQ Assay was used for sequencing of TCRbeta CDR3 regions. Sourced from immuneACCESS, this table was stored by TCRdb with only in-frame sequences that have V and J called. A share of the clones is absent; for the studies checked, an unresolved V gene accounts for under half, and the remainder has no known explanation. The sample table lists some 25,000 clones, 79% of them with a count of one. The ten largest clones take up roughly a quarter of the sample. The trial excluded patients who had a history of autoimmune disease or who were on systemic immunosuppression. Peripheral blood for TCR sequencing was drawn from every dose cohort at baseline, at cycle 4 day 1 and at cycle 7 day 1. Samples came from an open-label, multicenter, first-in-human phase I dose-escalation trial of ivuxolimab. Adults with locally advanced or metastatic head and neck squamous cell, hepatocellular, melanoma or renal cell carcinoma were enrolled in the trial. Before TCR sequencing, CD4+ T cells and CD8+ T cells from peripheral blood were sorted into separate populations.

The sequencing used CD4+ or CD8+ T cells sorted from blood, collected in a trial of the OX40 agonist ivuxolimab. The source is an adult with an advanced solid tumor such as melanoma, head and neck, liver or kidney cancer.

The CDR3 sequence is CASSLATGANTEAFF. The bases read TGTGCCAGCAGCTTAGCGACAGGTGCGAACACTGAAGCTTTCTTT. The chain couples TRBV7-9 to TRBJ1-1; the D gene is perhaps TRBD1, on 6 matching bases. Trimming costs V 0 bases and J 1 base, and their ends lie 9 bases apart. From cysteine to phenylalanine, the CDR3 is 15 amino acids long. The retained sequence is limited to the CDR3, 45 bases, with the frame set at the first base. Looking up the germline V gene (reference sequence) yields CDR1 SEHNR and CDR2 FQNEAQ.